This is a list of T cell receptor beta chains from one sample in a study of blood T cell repertoires in COVID-19. Libraries were prepared by immunoSEQ multiplex PCR; TCRdb keeps only in-frame clonotypes and omits some of them. The sample lists fewer than 250,000 clones, more than 75% occurring once. The sample taken for sequencing was peripheral blood. The receptors here all came from a human donor in a cohort sampled during active COVID-19. CDR3s include the opening cysteine and the closing phenylalanine or tryptophan. The D gene is left open where the match is weak. For some rows the clone size is stated as once, few or many, or as a class when expanded; others skip it.

TRBD1 | TRBJ2-7 | . | TRBV5-1 | TGCGCCAGCAGCCCGGACAGGGGGCACGAGCAGTACTTC | CASSPDRGHEQYF
TRBD1 | TRBJ2-7 | . | TRBV2 | TGTGCCAGCAGACCCGGGACAGGGACCTACGAGCAGTACTTC | CASRPGTGTYEQYF
TRBD1 | TRBJ2-1 | . | TRBV27 | TGTGCCAGCAGTTTATCGGGACAGGCATCCAATGAGCAGTTCTTC | CASSLSGQASNEQFF
TRBD1 | TRBJ2-5 | . | TRBV9 | TGTGCCAGCAGCGCCGGGGACAGGGCCCACCAAGAGACCCAGTACTTC | CASSAGDRAHQETQYF
. | TRBJ2-7 | . | TRBV24-1 | TGTGCCACCAGTGATAGTTACGGAGTACCGTCGGAGCAGTACTTC | CATSDSYGVPSEQYF
TRBD2 | TRBJ2-1 | . | TRBV9 | TGTGCCAGCAGCGTTGTTAGCGGGGGACCCGATGAGCAGTTCTTC | CASSVVSGGPDEQFF
TRBD2 | TRBJ2-3 | . | TRBV4-2 | TGTGCCAGCAGCCAAGATTTGTTGGTTAGCGGGAGGGACACAGATACGCAGTATTTT | CASSQDLLVSGRDTDTQYF
TRBD1 | TRBJ2-3 | . | TRBV27 | TGTGCCAGCAGTTTACAGGGGGAATATACGCAGTATTTT | CASSLQGEYTQYF
TRBD1 | TRBJ1-2 | few | TRBV10-1 | TGCGCCAGCAGTGACCCCAGACAGGGCAACTATGGCTACACCTTC | CASSDPRQGNYGYTF
. | TRBJ1-1 | . | TRBV6-5 | TGTGCCAGCAGTTTTGGTCAGATTAACACTGAAGCTTTCTTT | CASSFGQINTEAFF
. | TRBJ2-7 | . | TRBV6-1 | TGTGCCAGCAGTGACGGGACACCGGACACCTACGAGCAGTACTTC | CASSDGTPDTYEQYF
TRBD2 | TRBJ2-3 | . | TRBV5-1 | TGCGCCAGCAGCTTGATGACTAGCGGGGTGGATACGCAGTATTTT | CASSLMTSGVDTQYF
TRBD1 | TRBJ1-1 | few | TRBV2 | TGTGCCAGCTCCCTCAGGGGGGACACTGAAGCTTTCTTT | CASSLRGDTEAFF
. | TRBJ2-3 | . | TRBV7-2 | TGTGCCAGCAGCTTACGCAGGGGCACAGATACGCAGTATTTT | CASSLRRGTDTQYF
TRBD1 | TRBJ1-3 | . | TRBV7-9 | TGTGCCAGCAGCTGGCCCGACAGGGGGCTCGGAAACACCATATATTTT | CASSWPDRGLGNTIYF
. | TRBJ1-1 | few | TRBV20-1 | TGCAGTGCTAGACGCGCTGAAGCTTTCTTT | CSARRAEAFF
. | TRBJ2-7 | . | TRBV7-5 | TGTGTCAGAAGCTTAGGAGGGAGCGCCCACGAGCAGTACTTC | CVRSLGGSAHEQYF
. | TRBJ2-5 | . | TRBV5-5 | TGTGCCAGCAGCTTGGTTCCGGGTTTAGGCCAAGAGACCCAGTACTTC | CASSLVPGLGQETQYF
. | TRBJ2-1 | . | TRBV9 | TGTGCCAGCAGCGTAGGGCAGGGGTCGAATGAGCAGTTCTTC | CASSVGQGSNEQFF
. | TRBJ2-3 | . | TRBV27 | TGTGCCAGCAAGGAGGAACCAGATACGCAGTATTTT | CASKEEPDTQYF
. | TRBJ2-5 | . | TRBV7-8 | TGTGCCAGCAGCTTAGAGTCTCGGGGGTACTTC | CASSLESRGYF
. | TRBJ2-1 | . | TRBV27 | TGTGCCAGCAGTTTGAGCGTTCCCTACAATGAGCAGTTCTTC | CASSLSVPYNEQFF
TRBD1 | TRBJ2-5 | . | TRBV27 | TGTGCCAGCAGTTCTGAGGACAGGGAGAAAGAGACCCAGTACTTC | CASSSEDREKETQYF
TRBD1 | TRBJ1-2 | . | TRBV5-4 | TGTGCCAGCAGCTCGACAGGGCCCTATGGCTACACCTTC | CASSSTGPYGYTF
. | TRBJ1-1 | few | TRBV6-5 | TGTGCCAGCAGTTACTGGGAGGGGACATACACTGAAGCTTTCTTT | CASSYWEGTYTEAFF
. | TRBJ2-2 | . | TRBV2 | TGTGCCAGCAGGCTTGGACAGCTCGTAGCCGGGGAGCTGTTTTTT | CASRLGQLVAGELFF
. | TRBJ1-1 | few | TRBV11-2 | TGTGCCAGCAGCCCCTCAGGGGCAGGGACTGAAGCTTTCTTT | CASSPSGAGTEAFF
. | TRBJ1-6 | . | TRBV3-1/TRBV3-2 | TGTGCCAGCAAAAGAGGAGGGAATTCACCCCTCCACTTT | CASKRGGNSPLHF
TRBD2 | TRBJ2-3 | . | TRBV3-1/TRBV3-2 | TGTGCCAGCAGCCCCAGCGGGGGTCCAAATACGCAGTATTTT | CASSPSGGPNTQYF
. | TRBJ2-7 | . | TRBV11-2 | TGTGCCAGCAGCACCGACGACATACGGGATTACGAGCAGTACTTC | CASSTDDIRDYEQYF